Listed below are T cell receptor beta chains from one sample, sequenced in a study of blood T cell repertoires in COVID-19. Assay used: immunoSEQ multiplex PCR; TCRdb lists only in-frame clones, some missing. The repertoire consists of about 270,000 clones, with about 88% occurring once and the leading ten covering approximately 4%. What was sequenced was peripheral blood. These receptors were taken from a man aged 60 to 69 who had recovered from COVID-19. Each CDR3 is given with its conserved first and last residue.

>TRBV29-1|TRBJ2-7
CSVGRAGQGYEQYF
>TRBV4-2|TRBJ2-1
CASSQDRRRGEQFF
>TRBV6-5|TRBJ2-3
CAPAIGTGFTDTQYF
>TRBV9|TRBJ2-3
CASTTGGSTDTQYF
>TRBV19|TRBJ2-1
CASSSWGGSAYNEQFF
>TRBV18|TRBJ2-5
CASSPTVGETQYF
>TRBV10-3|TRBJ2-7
CAISGDRVGEQYF
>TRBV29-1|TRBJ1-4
CSVGQISNEKLFF
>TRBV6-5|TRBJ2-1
CASTRIGQNYNEQFF
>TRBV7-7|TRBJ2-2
CASSGDRANTGELFF
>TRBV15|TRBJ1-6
CATSRDRNNSPLHF
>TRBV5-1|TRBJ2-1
CASSFRTADYNEQFF
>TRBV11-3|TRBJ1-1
CASSPDRGSRHTEAFF
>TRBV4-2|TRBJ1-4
CASSPSIGTGDNEKLFF
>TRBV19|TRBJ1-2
CASSIVGEVGYGYTF
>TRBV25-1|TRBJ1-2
CASSKSDRPTDYGYTF
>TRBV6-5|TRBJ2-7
CASSNWGEEQYF
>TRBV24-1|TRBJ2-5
CATSDLWTDGGEKETQYF
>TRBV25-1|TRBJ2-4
CASSFGGFEAKNIQYF
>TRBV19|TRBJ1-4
CASSTGGFEKLFF
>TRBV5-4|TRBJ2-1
CASSLELAGHEQFF
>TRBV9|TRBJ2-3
CASSVGRYSSTRPSTDTQYF
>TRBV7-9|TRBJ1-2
CASSDPEGQGGYGYTF
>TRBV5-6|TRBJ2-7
CASSFSLSSYEQYF
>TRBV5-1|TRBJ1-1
CASFEGGRGSEAFF
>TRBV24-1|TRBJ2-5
CATSDLSGQETQYF
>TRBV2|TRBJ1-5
CASSATGGFNQPQHF
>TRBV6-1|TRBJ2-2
CASSESTAGELFF
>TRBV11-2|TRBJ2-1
CASSHPRDRGISYNEQFF
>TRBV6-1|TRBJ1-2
CASSKGQGASYYGYTF
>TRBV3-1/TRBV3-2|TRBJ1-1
CASSQGSQGFRNTEAFF
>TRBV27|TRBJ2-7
CASSLFSTESHEQYF
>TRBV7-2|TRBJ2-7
CASSLLQGNEQYF
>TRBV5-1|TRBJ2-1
CASSLGPPYNEQFF
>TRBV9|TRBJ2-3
CASSAYSEPGRLSTDTQYF
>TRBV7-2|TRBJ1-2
CASSMDRVYGYTF
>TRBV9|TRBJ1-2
CASRGDTGQAYGYTF
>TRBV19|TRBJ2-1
CASMQGLYNEQFF
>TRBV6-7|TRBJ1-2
CASTYWRDWVKGGDGYTF
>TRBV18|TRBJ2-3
CASSDWTVTDTQYF
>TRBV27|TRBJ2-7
CASSLQGWFLEQYF
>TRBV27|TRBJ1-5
CASSPRTGYGSNQPQHF
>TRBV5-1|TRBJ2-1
CASSSDRSSYNEQFF
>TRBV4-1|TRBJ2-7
CASSQVGGSYEQYF
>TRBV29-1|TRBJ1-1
CSAKTGSTEAFF
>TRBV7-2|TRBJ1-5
CASSLQGSYSNQPQHF
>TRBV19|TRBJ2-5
CASSFREGPIAGETQYF
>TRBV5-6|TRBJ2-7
CASSPGLVVDEQYF
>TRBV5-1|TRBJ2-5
CASSAGGSTKWYF
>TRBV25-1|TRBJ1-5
CASSEGSGYQPQHF
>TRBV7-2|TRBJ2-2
CASSPRGTGGIGELFF
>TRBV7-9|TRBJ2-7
CASSPPVHEQYF
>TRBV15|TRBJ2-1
CATSRDAVGNEQFF
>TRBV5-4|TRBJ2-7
CASSADLQGYYEQYF
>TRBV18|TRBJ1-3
CASSRSSGNTIYF